This entry lists 10 T cell receptor beta chains sequenced from one sample in a study of a mutant IDH1 vaccine in newly diagnosed glioma (TCRdb year 2021). Which antigens these TCRs recognize remains unknown. What the time point label conveys for this sample: week 11, during vaccination. A 20-mer mutant IDH1 peptide at 300 micrograms in Montanide made up each vaccine dose, which was injected subcutaneously together with topical imiquimod. Library creation used the immunoSEQ multiplex PCR assay. In TCRdb, the immuneACCESS table is reduced to in-frame sequences with V and J assigned. These tables do not hold every clone; where another copy was compared, an unresolved V gene accounts for under half, and the others remain unexplained. This sample gives about 30,000 clones in total; under 80% of them show up just once. Over 20% of the sample lies in the top ten. Sequenced here: PBMCs, sampled from a glioma patient whose treatment included an IDH1 peptide vaccine. The receptors come from a man under 40 with glioma.

The V and J genes are TRBV5-4 and TRBJ2-1; D may be TRBD1 or TRBD2 (5 bases each). The CDR3 loop spans 12 amino acids. Deletions cut 3 bases from V and 8 bases from J, with 9 bases between. CDR1 and CDR2 from the germline V gene are SGHNT and YYREEE (reference sequence). The CDR3 is CASSWDRDEQFF. CDR3 nucleotides: TGTGCCAGCAGCTGGGACCGGGATGAGCAGTTCTTC.

V usage is TRBV27 and J usage is TRBJ2-7, with TRBD1 matching 10 bases. Germline-derived CDR1 and CDR2 are MNHEY and SMNVEV (reference sequence). V shed 1 base and J 7 bases; nucleotides not matched to a gene: 10. This CDR3 spans 16 amino acids. The CDR3 region is CASSLWEGQGVGEQYF. Written as DNA, the CDR3 is TGTGCCAGCAGTTTATGGGAAGGACAGGGGGTGGGAGAGCAGTACTTC.

The V gene is TRBV7-9, the J gene TRBJ1-1; the match to TRBD1 covers 7 bases. CDR1 and CDR2 (germline): SEHNR, FQNEAQ (reference sequence). The CDR3 length is 13 residues. The V segment lost 5 bases and the J segment 4 bases; nucleotides outside the gene matches: 4. CDR3 sequence: CASSTGTVTEAFF. As DNA, the CDR3 is TGTGCCAGCAGCACCGGGACAGTCACTGAAGCTTTCTTT.

The chain couples TRBV9 to TRBJ1-2; no reliable D call. This CDR3 contains 14 residues. Per germline, CDR1 SGDLS and CDR2 YYNGEE. V lost 3 bases and J lost 4, with 13 bases in between. CDR3 sequence: CASSEAEGAYGYTF. In DNA form, the CDR3 reads TGTGCCAGCAGCGAGGCGGAGGGAGCCTATGGCTACACCTTC.

This chain connects TRBV10-3 to TRBJ1-2; 7 nucleotides line up with TRBD1. The germline V gene encodes CDR1 ENHRY and CDR2 SYGVKD. There are 14 residues in the CDR3. The V segment lost 9 bases and the J segment 0 bases; nucleotides outside the gene matches: 7. The CDR3 sequence: CAMKRDSSNYGYTF. The CDR3, as DNA: TGTGCCATGAAACGGGACAGCTCTAACTATGGCTACACCTTC.

The V gene is TRBV5-6, the J gene TRBJ2-7; 10 bases match TRBD1. Trimming took 4 bases from V and 1 from J; bases not matched to a gene: 8. The CDR3 spans 16 residues. CDR1 is SGHDT, CDR2 YYEEEE, per germline. This chain's CDR3 is CASSPGTGEKSYEQYF. The CDR3 DNA reads as TGTGCCAGCAGCCCAGGGACAGGGGAGAAATCCTACGAGCAGTACTTC.

This clone came up once. The rearrangement links TRBV29-1 to TRBJ2-7; TRBD1 matches at 9 bases. The CDR3 sequence is 14 residues long. V shed 5 bases, J shed 6 bases, and the junction held 11 bases outside the gene matches. In germline, CDR1 is SQVTM, CDR2 ANQGSEA. This chain's CDR3 is CSVIRNRGPGEQYF. CDR3 nucleotides: TGCAGCGTTATCCGGAACAGGGGGCCTGGCGAGCAGTACTTC.

This chain uses TRBV28 with TRBJ2-1, with 8 nucleotides matching TRBD1. Trimming took 5 bases from V and 4 from J; bases not matched to a gene: 13. This CDR3 region has 17 residues. Germline CDR1 is MDHEN and CDR2 is SYDVKM. The CDR3 reads CASSPNRDRTLYNEQFF. The CDR3 region has the DNA TGTGCCAGCAGTCCGAACCGGGACAGGACTCTGTACAATGAGCAGTTCTTC.

This clone was seen a single time. Other DNA sequences in this sample translate to the same CDR3. The rearrangement uses TRBV30 and TRBJ2-7, with 8 bases lining up with TRBD2. The trim removed 5 bases at V and 4 bases at J, leaving 4 bases unmatched. The length of the CDR3 is 12 residues. In germline, CDR1 is GTSNPN, CDR2 SVGIG (reference sequence). The CDR3: CAWSAGGYEQYF. As DNA, the CDR3 is TGTGCCTGGTCCGCGGGGGGTTACGAGCAGTACTTC. Variable domain in full (rest from reference TRBV30 and TRBJ2-7): SQTIHQWPATLVQPVGSPLSLECTVEGTSNPNLYWYRQAAGRGLQLLFYSVGIGQISSEVPQNLSASRPQDRQFILSSKKLLLSDSGFYLCAWSAGGYEQYFGPGTRLTVT.

The chain couples TRBV2 to TRBJ2-2, with 10 bases matching TRBD1. Trimming removed 5 bases from V and 7 bases from J; junction bases left unmatched: 7. CDR1 is SNHLY and CDR2 is FYNNEI in the germline V gene. There are 15 residues in the CDR3. The CDR3 nucleotides read TGTGCCAGCAGTTGGGACAGGGGAAGGGACGGGGAGCTGTTTTTT. Protein: CASSWDRGRDGELFF.